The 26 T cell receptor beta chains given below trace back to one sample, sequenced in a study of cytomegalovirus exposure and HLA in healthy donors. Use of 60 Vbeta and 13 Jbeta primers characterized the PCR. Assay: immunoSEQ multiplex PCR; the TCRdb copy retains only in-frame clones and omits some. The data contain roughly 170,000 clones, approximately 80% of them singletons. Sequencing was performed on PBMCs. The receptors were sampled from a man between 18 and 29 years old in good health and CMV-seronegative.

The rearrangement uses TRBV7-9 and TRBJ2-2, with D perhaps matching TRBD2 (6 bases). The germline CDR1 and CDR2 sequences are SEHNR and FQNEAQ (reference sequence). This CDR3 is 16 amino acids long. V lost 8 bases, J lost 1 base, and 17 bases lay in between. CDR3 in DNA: TGTGCCAGCGAACCCTGGGGTAGCGGGAACACCGGGGAGCTGTTTTTT. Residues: CASEPWGSGNTGELFF.

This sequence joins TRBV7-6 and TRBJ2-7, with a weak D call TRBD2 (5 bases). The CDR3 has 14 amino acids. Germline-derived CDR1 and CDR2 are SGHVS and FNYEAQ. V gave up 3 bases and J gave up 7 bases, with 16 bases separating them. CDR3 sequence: CASSFDPGEKEQYF. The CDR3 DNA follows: TGTGCCAGCAGCTTCGACCCCGGGGAAAAGGAGCAGTACTTC. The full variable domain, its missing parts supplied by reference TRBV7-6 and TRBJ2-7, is GAGVSQSPRYKVTKRGQDVALRCDPISGHVSLYWYRQALGQGPEFLTYFNYEAQQDKSGLPNDRFSAERPEGSISTLTIQRTEQRDSAMYRCASSFDPGEKEQYFGPGTRLTVT.

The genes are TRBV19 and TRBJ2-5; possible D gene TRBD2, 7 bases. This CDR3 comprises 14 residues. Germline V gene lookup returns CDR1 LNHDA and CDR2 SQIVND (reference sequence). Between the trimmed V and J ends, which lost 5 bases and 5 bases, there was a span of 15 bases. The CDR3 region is CASSLAGAGETQYF. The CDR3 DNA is TGTGCCAGTAGTCTGGCGGGGGCAGGGGAGACCCAGTACTTC.

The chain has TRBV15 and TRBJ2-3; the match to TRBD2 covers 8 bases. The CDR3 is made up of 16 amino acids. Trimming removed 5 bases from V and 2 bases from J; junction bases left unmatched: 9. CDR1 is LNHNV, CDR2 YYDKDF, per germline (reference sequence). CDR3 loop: CATSPFGLAPTDTQYF. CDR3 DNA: TGTGCCACCAGCCCATTCGGACTAGCTCCCACAGATACGCAGTATTTT.

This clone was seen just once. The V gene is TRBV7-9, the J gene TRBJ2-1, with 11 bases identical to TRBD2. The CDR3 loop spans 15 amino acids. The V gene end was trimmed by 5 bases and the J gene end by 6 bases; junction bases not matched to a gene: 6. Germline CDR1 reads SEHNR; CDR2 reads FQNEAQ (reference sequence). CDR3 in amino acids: CASSPPGTSGNEQFF. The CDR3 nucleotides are TGTGCCAGCAGCCCGCCCGGGACTAGCGGCAATGAGCAGTTCTTC.

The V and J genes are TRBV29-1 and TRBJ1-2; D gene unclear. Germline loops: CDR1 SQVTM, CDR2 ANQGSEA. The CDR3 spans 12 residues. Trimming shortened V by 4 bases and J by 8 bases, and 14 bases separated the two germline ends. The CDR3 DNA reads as TGCAGCGTTGGGCTTCCAGGCACGGGCTACACCTTC. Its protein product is CSVGLPGTGYTF.

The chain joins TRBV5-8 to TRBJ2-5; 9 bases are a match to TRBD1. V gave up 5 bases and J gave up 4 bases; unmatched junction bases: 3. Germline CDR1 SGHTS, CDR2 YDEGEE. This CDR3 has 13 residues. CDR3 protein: CASSIQGAETQYF. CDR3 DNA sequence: TGTGCCAGCAGTATACAGGGGGCAGAGACCCAGTACTTC. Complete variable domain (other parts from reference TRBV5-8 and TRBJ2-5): EAGVTQSPTHLIKTRGQQATLRCSPISGHTSVYWYQQALGLGLQFLLWYDEGEERNRGNFPPRFSGRQFPNYSSELNVNALELEDSALYLCASSIQGAETQYFGPGTRLLVL.

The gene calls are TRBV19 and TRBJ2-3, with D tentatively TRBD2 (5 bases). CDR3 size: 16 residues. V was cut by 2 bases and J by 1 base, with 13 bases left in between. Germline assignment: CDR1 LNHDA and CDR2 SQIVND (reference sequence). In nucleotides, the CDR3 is TGTGCCAGTAGTATATGGGGAGTTGGCGGCACAGATACGCAGTATTTT. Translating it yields CASSIWGVGGTDTQYF.

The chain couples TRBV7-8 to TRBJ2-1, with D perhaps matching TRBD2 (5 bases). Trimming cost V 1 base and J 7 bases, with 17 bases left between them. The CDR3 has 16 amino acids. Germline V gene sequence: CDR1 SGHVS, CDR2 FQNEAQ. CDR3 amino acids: CASSLGRVARRNEQFF. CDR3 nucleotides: TGTGCCAGCAGCTTAGGAAGGGTGGCCCGGAGGAATGAGCAGTTCTTC.

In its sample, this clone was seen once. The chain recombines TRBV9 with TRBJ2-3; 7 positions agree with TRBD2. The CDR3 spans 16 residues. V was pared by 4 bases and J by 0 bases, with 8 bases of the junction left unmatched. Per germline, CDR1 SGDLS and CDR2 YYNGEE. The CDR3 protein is CASSPRAGPSTDTQYF. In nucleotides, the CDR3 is TGTGCCAGCAGCCCCCGAGCGGGACCTAGCACAGATACGCAGTATTTT.

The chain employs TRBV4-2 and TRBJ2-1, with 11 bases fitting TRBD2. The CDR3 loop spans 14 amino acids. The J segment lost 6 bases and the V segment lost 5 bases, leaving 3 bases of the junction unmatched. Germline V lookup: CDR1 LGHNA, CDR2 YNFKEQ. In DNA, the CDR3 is TGTGCCAGCAGCTTTAGCGGGGGGGCCAATGAGCAGTTCTTC. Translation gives CASSFSGGANEQFF.

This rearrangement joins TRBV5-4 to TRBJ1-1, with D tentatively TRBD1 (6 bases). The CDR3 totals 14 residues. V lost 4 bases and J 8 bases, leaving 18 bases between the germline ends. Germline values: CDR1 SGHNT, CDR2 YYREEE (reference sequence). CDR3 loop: CASSNKRRDKEAFF. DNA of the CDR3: TGTGCCAGCAGCAACAAAAGACGGGACAAGGAAGCTTTCTTT.

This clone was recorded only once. Here the CDR3 DNA reads TGTGCCAGCAGCCGGACAGGGGGGAATCTCGAGCAGTACTTC. Protein: CASSRTGGNLEQYF. V is TRBV5-6 and J is TRBJ2-5; 10 bases agree with TRBD1. The end of the DNA fits TRBJ2-7 better, so the J call may be wrong. This CDR3 contains 14 residues. CDR1 is SGHDT, CDR2 YYEEEE, per germline.

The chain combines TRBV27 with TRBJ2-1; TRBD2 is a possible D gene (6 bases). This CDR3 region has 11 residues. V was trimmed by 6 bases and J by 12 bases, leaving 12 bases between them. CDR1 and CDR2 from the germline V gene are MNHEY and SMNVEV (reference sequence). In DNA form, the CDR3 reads TGTGCCAGCAGCCGAGGAGGGGTGCAGTTCTTC. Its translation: CASSRGGVQFF.

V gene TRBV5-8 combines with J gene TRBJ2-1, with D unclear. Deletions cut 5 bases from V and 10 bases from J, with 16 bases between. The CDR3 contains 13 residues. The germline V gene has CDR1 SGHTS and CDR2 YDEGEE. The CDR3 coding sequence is TGTGCCAGCAGGCCGAACCTGGGCGAGGAGCAGTTCTTC. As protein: CASRPNLGEEQFF.

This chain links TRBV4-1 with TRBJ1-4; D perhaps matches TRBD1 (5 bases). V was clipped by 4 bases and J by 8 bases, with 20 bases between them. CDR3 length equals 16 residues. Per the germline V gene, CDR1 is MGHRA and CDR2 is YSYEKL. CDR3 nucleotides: TGCGCCAGCAGCCTTTCAACAGGTTTCAACTCCGAAAAACTGTTTTTT. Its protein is CASSLSTGFNSEKLFF.

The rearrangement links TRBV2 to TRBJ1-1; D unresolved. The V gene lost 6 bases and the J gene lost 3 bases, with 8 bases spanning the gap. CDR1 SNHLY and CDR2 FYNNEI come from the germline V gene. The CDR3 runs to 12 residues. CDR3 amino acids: CASRPRDTEAFF. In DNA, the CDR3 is TGTGCCAGCAGACCACGGGACACTGAAGCTTTCTTT.

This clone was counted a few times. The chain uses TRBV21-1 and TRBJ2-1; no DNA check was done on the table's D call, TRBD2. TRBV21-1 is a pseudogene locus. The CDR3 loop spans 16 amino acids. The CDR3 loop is CASNLPPSGVTNEQFF. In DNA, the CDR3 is TGTGCCAGCAACCTCCCCCCTAGCGGGGTAACTAATGAGCAGTTCTTC.

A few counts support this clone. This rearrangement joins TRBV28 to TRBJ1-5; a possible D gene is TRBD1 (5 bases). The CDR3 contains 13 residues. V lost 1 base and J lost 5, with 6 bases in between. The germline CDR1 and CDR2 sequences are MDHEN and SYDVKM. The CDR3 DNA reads TGTGCCAGCAGTTTATTGGGGCATCAGCCCCAGCATTTT. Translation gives CASSLLGHQPQHF.

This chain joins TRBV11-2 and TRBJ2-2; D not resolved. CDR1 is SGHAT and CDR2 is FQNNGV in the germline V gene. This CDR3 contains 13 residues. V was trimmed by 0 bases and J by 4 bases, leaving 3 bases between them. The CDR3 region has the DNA TGTGCCAGCAGCTTAGATCGCACCGGGGAGCTGTTTTTT. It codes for CASSLDRTGELFF.

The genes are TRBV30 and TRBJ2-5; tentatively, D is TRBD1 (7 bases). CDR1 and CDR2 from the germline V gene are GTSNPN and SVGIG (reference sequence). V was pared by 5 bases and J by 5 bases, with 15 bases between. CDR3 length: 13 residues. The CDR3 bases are TGTGCCTGGGCCCGGAGGGGGCGGGAGACCCAGTACTTC. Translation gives CAWARRGRETQYF.

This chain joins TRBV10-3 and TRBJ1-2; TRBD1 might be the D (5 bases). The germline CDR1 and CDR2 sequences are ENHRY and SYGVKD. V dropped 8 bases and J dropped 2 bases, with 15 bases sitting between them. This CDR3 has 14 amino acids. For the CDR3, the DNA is TGTGCCATCGCCGGGGGGGGAGAGAACTATGGCTACACCTTC. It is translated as CAIAGGGENYGYTF.

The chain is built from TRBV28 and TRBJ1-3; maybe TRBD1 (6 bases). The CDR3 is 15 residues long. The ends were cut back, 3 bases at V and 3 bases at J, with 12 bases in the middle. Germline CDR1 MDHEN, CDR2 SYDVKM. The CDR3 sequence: CASSLGDNLGNTIYF. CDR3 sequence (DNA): TGTGCCAGCAGTTTGGGGGACAACCTTGGAAACACCATATATTTT.

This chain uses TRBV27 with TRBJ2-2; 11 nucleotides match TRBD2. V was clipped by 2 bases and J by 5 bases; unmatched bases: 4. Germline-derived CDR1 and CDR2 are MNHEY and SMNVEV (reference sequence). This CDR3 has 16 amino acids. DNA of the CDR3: TGTGCCAGCAGTTTAGGGCTAGCGGGGGGAACCGGGGAGCTGTTTTTT. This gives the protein CASSLGLAGGTGELFF.

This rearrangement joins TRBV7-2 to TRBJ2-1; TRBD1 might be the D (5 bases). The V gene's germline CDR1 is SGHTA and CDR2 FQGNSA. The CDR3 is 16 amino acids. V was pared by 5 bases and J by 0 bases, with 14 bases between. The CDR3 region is CASSALTGDSYNEQFF. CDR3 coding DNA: TGTGCCAGCAGCGCGCTAACAGGAGACTCCTACAATGAGCAGTTCTTC.

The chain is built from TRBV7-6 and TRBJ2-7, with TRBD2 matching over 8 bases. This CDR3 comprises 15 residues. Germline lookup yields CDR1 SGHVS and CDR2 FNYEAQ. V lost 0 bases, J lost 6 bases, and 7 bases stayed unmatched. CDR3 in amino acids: CASSLAQAGVGEQYF. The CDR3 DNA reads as TGTGCCAGCAGCTTAGCGCAAGCGGGAGTGGGCGAGCAGTACTTC. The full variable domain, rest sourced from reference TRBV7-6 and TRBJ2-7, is GAGVSQSPRYKVTKRGQDVALRCDPISGHVSLYWYRQALGQGPEFLTYFNYEAQQDKSGLPNDRFSAERPEGSISTLTIQRTEQRDSAMYRCASSLAQAGVGEQYFGPGTRLTVT.